This T cell receptor beta chain was sequenced during a study of blood T cell repertoires in COVID-19. The CDR3 loop spans 15 amino acids. Looked up from germline, CDR1 is MNHEY and CDR2 is SVGEGT. Deletions cut 6 bases from V and 3 bases from J, with 18 bases between. Here immunoSEQ multiplex PCR was the method, and the copy in TCRdb shows in-frame clones only, minus some. Of about 180,000 clones in the sample, roughly four fifths were seen once. This TCR was recovered from a woman in her 70s with COVID-19, enrolled during active disease. The chain has TRBV6-2 or TRBV6-3 and TRBJ2-7; maybe TRBD1 (7 bases). Material: peripheral blood. CDR3 in amino acids: CASSFAGGRRYEQYF. In DNA form, the CDR3 reads TGTGCCAGCAGCTTCGCAGGGGGGCGTCGCTACGAGCAGTACTTC.